This record concerns one TCR beta chain sequence. Repertoires were generated with immunoSEQ multiplex PCR, while TCRdb's copy carries only in-frame clones and drops some. The repertoire holds 90,000 to 110,000 clones, with 84% as singletons. The sample comes from a study of blood T cell repertoires in COVID-19. Germline loops: CDR1 MNHNS, CDR2 SASEGT. The CDR3 runs 14 residues. V was shortened by 2 bases and J by 4 bases, with 11 bases between the two germline ends. The specimen sequenced was peripheral blood. The chain is built from TRBV6-1 and TRBJ1-2; perhaps TRBD1 as D (6 bases). This sequence was found in a woman older than 75 with active or convalescent COVID-19. In nucleotides, the CDR3 is TGTGCCAGCAGTGAACGCGGACAGAGCTATGGCTACACCTTC. Translated, it gives CASSERGQSYGYTF.